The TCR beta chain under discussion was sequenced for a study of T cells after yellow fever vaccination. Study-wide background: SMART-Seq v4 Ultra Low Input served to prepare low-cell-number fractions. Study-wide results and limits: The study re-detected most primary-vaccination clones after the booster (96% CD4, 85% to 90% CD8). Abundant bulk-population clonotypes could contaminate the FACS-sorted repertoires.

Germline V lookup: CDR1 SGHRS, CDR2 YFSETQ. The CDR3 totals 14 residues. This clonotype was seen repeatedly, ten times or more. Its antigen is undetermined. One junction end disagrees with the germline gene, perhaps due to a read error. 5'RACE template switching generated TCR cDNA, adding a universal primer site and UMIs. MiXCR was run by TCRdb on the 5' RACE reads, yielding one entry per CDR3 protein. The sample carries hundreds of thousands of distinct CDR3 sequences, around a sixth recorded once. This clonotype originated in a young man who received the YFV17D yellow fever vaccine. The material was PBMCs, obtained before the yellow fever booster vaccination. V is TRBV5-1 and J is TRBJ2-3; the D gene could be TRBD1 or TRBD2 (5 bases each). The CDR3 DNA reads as TGTGCCAGCAGTTTACTGGGGACGACAGATACGCAGTATTTT. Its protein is CASSLLGTTDTQYF.